This T cell receptor beta chain is from a study of blood T cell repertoires in COVID-19. Across the whole study: The samples span acute and convalescent COVID-19 from the United States, Italy and Spain.

Only in-frame clones appear in the TCRdb table, and some are missing; sequencing was by immunoSEQ multiplex PCR. The table shows about 380,000 clones, with around 89% occurring only once. With V trimmed by 7 bases and J by 6 bases, 10 bases remained unmatched. The germline gives CDR1 ENHRY, CDR2 SYGVKD. The CDR3 spans 16 residues. Those enrolled, adults aged roughly 18 to 95 years, came from 25 or so US areas. Participants reported their clinical history, and cohort assignment relied on those reports. Two negative PCRs, clearance, or symptom resolution were required of recovered Cohort 3 donors. The receptor's source is a woman under 30 who had recovered from COVID-19. The rearrangement joins TRBV10-3 to TRBJ2-2; the match to TRBD1 covers 11 bases. Sequenced sample: PBMCs or T cells enriched from blood (not recorded which). CDR3 residues: CAITRGGTGGPGELFF. DNA for the CDR3: TGTGCCATCACCAGGGGTGGGACAGGGGGTCCCGGGGAGCTGTTTTTT.